A single sample is the source of the 10 T cell receptor beta chains below, sequenced in a study of blood T cells in healthy people across ages. Using a J-beta primer mix together with a sample-barcoded 5' primer, a second PCR was run for about 7 to 12 cycles. TCRdb reprocessed the 5' RACE reads with MiXCR, giving one entry per CDR3 protein. Of nearly 1 million distinct CDR3 sequences in the sample, just over 50% were seen once. The sequenced sample was blood. The source is a woman in her fifties or sixties in good health.

In its sample, this clonotype was seen a few times. The genes are TRBV6-1 and TRBJ2-5; 14 nucleotides match TRBD2. The junction had 3 bases not matched to a gene; V was cut back by 8 bases and J by 4 bases. This CDR3 is 14 amino acids long. Germline CDR1 reads MNHNS; CDR2 reads SASEGT. CDR3 in amino acids: CASGTSGRTETQYF. The CDR3 DNA follows: TGTGCCAGCGGGACTAGCGGGAGAACAGAGACCCAGTACTTC.

This chain joins TRBV15 and TRBJ2-7; TRBD2 agrees at 11 bases. Germline V CDR1 and CDR2: LNHNV, YYDKDF (reference sequence). The CDR3 extends over 16 amino acids. Trimming cost V 1 base and J 3 bases; bases outside gene matches: 5. Here the CDR3 reads CATSRAGTSGLYEQYF. DNA for the CDR3: TGTGCCACCAGCAGAGCCGGGACTAGCGGACTCTACGAGCAGTACTTC.

This chain joins TRBV5-1 and TRBJ2-5, with D perhaps TRBD2 (6 bases). CDR3 length equals 15 residues. CDR1 is SGHRS, CDR2 YFSETQ, per germline. Trimming cost V 1 base and J 3 bases, with 13 bases left between them. The CDR3 loop reads CASSLLGLLEETQYF. The DNA for the CDR3 is TGCGCCAGCAGCTTGCTGGGACTGCTTGAAGAGACCCAGTACTTC. Based on the CDR3 plus reference TRBV5-1 and TRBJ2-5, the full variable domain is KAGVTQTPRYLIKTRGQQVTLSCSPISGHRSVSWYQQTPGQGLQFLFEYFSETQRNKGNFPGRFSGRQFSNSRSEMNVSTLELGDSALYLCASSLLGLLEETQYFGPGTRLLVL.

This clonotype was seen a handful of times. The CDR3, as DNA: TGTGCCAGCAGTTACGAGTGGTACGGGACAGGTGCCCTCCGCTATGGCTACACCTTC. Amino acids: CASSYEWYGTGALRYGYTF. V is TRBV6-2 or TRBV6-3 and J is TRBJ1-2, with 8 bases identical to TRBD1. The ends lost 2 bases at V and 4 bases at J; junction bases unmatched: 18. Germline V gene lookup returns CDR1 MNHEY and CDR2 SVGEGT. The CDR3 is 19 residues long.

Turning to this clonotype: At one of its ends the junction is not consistent with the germline gene, which may arise from a read error. The V and J genes are TRBV27 and TRBJ2-7; D is perhaps TRBD1 (6 bases). CDR3 length: 14 amino acids. Germline values: CDR1 MNHEY, CDR2 SMNVEV (reference sequence). For the CDR3, the DNA is TGTGCCAACAGTTTTGGACAGTCCTCCTACGAGCAGTACTTC. It is translated as CANSFGQSSYEQYF.

This clonotype turned up a few times. The gene calls are TRBV29-1 and TRBJ2-5, with a weak D call TRBD1 (5 bases). V lost 6 bases, J lost 7 bases, and 18 bases lay in between. Germline V lookup: CDR1 SQVTM, CDR2 ANQGSEA. CDR3 size: 13 residues. The CDR3: CSVQQDSSRTQYF. The DNA for the CDR3 is TGCAGCGTCCAACAAGACAGTTCGAGGACCCAGTACTTC.

The J gene is TRBJ1-5, the V gene TRBV7-2; D unresolved. This CDR3 region has 18 residues. The ends were cut back, 0 bases at V and 5 bases at J, with 20 bases in the middle. Germline assignment: CDR1 SGHTA and CDR2 FQGNSA. This chain's CDR3 is CASSLAPPIGDLDQPQHF. CDR3 nucleotide sequence: TGTGCCAGCAGCTTAGCCCCGCCAATCGGGGATTTGGATCAGCCCCAGCATTTT.

This chain links TRBV7-2 with TRBJ2-4; tentative D call: TRBD2 (5 bases). Germline V lookup: CDR1 SGHTA, CDR2 FQGNSA. Between the trimmed V and J ends, which lost 3 bases and 7 bases, there was a span of 22 bases. The CDR3 is made up of 17 amino acids. The CDR3 sequence: CASSFWVSGSVMNIQYF. The CDR3 DNA reads TGTGCCAGCAGCTTTTGGGTCTCGGGGAGCGTCATGAACATTCAGTACTTC.

The V gene is TRBV25-1, the J gene TRBJ2-1; TRBD2 matches 7 bases. Losses at the gene ends were 10 bases for V and 6 bases for J; bases not matched to a gene: 21. The CDR3 is made up of 17 amino acids. Germline CDR1 MGHDK, CDR2 SYGVNS. CDR3 residues: CAMRELASGFPFNEQFF. The CDR3 bases are TGTGCCATGAGAGAATTGGCTAGCGGATTTCCCTTCAATGAGCAGTTCTTC.

This rearrangement joins TRBV30 to TRBJ2-4; 10 nucleotides match TRBD2. Judging by the DNA end, TRBJ2-7 fits better; the J call may be wrong. The CDR3 has 15 amino acids. Germline CDR1 GTSNPN, CDR2 SVGIG (reference sequence). CDR3 sequence: CAWSGTSGTTYEQYF. CDR3 in DNA: TGTGCCTGGAGTGGTACTAGCGGGACGACCTACGAGCAGTACTTC.